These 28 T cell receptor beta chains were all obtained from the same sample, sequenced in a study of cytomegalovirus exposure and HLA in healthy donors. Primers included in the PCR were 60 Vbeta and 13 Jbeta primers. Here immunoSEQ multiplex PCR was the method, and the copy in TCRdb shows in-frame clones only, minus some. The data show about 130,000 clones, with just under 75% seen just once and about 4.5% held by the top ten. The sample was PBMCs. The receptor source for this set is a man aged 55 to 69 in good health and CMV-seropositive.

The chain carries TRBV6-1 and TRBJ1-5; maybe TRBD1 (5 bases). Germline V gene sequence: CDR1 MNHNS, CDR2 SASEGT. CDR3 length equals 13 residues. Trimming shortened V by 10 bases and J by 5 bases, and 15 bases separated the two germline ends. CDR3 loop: CATQLGRDQPQHF. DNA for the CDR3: TGTGCCACCCAATTAGGCAGGGATCAGCCCCAGCATTTT.

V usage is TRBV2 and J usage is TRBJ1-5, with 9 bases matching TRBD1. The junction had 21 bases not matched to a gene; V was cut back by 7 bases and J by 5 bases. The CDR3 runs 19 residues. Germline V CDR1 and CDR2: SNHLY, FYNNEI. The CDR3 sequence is CASIPKPRDREDSDQPQHF. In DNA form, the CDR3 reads TGTGCCAGCATCCCCAAACCCCGGGACAGGGAGGATTCTGATCAGCCCCAGCATTTT. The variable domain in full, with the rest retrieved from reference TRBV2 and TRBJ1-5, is EPEVTQTPSHQVTQMGQEVILRCVPISNHLYFYWYRQILGQKVEFLVSFYNNEISEKSEIFDDQFSVERPDGSNFTLKIRSTKLEDSAMYFCASIPKPRDREDSDQPQHFGDGTRLSIL.

The CDR3 loop reads CATSRDKAGNTEAFF. CDR3 nucleotides: TGTGCCACCAGCAGAGATAAGGCAGGGAACACTGAAGCTTTCTTT. The genes are TRBV15 and TRBJ1-1; D remains ambiguous. CDR3 length: 15 amino acids. The germline gives CDR1 LNHNV, CDR2 YYDKDF (reference sequence). With 0 bases removed from V and 1 base from J, the gap between germline ends came to 9 bases.

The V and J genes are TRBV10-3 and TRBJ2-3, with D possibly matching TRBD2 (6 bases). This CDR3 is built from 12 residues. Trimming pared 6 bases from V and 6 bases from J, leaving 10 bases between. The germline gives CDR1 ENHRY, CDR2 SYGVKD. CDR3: CAISTSFDTQYF. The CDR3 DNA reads TGTGCCATCAGCACTAGCTTTGATACGCAGTATTTT.

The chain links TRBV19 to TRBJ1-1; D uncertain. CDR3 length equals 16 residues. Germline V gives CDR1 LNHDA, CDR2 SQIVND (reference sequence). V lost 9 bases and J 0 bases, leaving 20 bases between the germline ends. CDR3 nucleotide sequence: TGTGCCAGGCCCCGGTTTTACAGCCCTATGAACACTGAAGCTTTCTTT. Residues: CARPRFYSPMNTEAFF.

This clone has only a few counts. The CDR3 nucleotides are TGTGCCAGCAGAACAGGGCGGGGGGAAAAACTGTTTTTT. It is translated as CASRTGRGEKLFF. The chain carries TRBV11-2 and TRBJ1-4, with D perhaps TRBD1 (6 bases). CDR3 size: 13 residues. The V and J ends lost 6 bases and 8 bases respectively, with 13 bases between them. The germline gives CDR1 SGHAT, CDR2 FQNNGV.

CDR3 residues: CASSPRGGTFTPLHF. DNA for the CDR3: TGTGCCAGTAGTCCAAGGGGGGGGACCTTCACGCCCCTCCACTTT. The rearrangement joins TRBV19 to TRBJ1-6; weak D call: TRBD1 (6 bases). Between the trimmed V and J ends, which lost 5 bases and 13 bases, there was a span of 21 bases. The CDR3 totals 15 residues. Germline CDR1 is LNHDA and CDR2 is SQIVND (reference sequence).

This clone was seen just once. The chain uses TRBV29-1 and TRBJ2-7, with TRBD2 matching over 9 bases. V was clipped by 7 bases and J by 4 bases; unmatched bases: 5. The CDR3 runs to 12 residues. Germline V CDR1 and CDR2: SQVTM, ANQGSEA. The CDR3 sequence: CSAETSGYEQYF. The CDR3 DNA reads TGCAGCGCGGAGACTAGCGGTTACGAGCAGTACTTC.

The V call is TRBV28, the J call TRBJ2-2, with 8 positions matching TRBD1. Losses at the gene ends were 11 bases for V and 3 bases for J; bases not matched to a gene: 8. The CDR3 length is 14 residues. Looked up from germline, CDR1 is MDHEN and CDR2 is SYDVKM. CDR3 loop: CACQTGVYTGELFF. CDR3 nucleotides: TGTGCCTGCCAGACAGGGGTTTACACCGGGGAGCTGTTTTTT.

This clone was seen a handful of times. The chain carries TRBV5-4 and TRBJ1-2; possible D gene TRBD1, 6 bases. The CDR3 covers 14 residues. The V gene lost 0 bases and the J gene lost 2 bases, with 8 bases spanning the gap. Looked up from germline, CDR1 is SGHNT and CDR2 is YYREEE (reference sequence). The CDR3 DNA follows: TGTGCCAGCAGCTTGGAGGACAGAAACTATGGCTACACCTTC. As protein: CASSLEDRNYGYTF.

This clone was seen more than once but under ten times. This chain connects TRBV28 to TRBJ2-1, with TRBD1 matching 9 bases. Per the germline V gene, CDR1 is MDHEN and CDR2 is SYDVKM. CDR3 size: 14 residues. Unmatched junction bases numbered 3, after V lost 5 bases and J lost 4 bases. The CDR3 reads CASSGDREYNEQFF. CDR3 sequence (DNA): TGTGCCAGCAGTGGGGACAGGGAATACAATGAGCAGTTCTTC.

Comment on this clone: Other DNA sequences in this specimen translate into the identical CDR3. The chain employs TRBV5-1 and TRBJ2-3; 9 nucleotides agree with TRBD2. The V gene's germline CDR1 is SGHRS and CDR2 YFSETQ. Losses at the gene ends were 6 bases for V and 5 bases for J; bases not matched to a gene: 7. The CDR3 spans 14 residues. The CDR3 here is CASTDLAGLDTQYF. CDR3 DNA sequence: TGCGCCAGCACCGATCTAGCGGGGTTAGATACGCAGTATTTT. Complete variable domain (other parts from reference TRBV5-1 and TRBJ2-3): KAGVTQTPRYLIKTRGQQVTLSCSPISGHRSVSWYQQTPGQGLQFLFEYFSETQRNKGNFPGRFSGRQFSNSRSEMNVSTLELGDSALYLCASTDLAGLDTQYFGPGTRLTVL.

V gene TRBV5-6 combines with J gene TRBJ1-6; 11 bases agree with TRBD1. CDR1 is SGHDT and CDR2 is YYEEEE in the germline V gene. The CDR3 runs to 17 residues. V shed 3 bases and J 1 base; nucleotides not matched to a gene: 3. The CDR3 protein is CASSSGTGGSYNSPLHF. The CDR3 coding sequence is TGTGCCAGCAGCTCTGGGACAGGGGGGTCCTATAATTCACCCCTCCACTTT.

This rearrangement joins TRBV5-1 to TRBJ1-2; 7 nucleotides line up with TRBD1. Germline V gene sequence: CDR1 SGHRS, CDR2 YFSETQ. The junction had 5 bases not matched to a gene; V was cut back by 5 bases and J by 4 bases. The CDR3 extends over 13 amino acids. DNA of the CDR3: TGCGCCAGCAGTCTTGACAGGGCCTATGGCTACACCTTC. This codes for CASSLDRAYGYTF.

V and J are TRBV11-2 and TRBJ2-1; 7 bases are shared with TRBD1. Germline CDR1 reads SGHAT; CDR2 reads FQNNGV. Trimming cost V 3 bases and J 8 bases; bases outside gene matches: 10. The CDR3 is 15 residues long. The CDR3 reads CASSFDLQGVHEQFF. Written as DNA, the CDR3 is TGTGCCAGCAGCTTTGACTTGCAGGGGGTCCATGAGCAGTTCTTC.

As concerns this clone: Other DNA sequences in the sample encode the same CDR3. The DNA for the CDR3 is TGCGCCAGCAGCTTGGACAGGGGAACTAATGAAAAACTGTTTTTT. Encoded protein: CASSLDRGTNEKLFF. The genes are TRBV5-1 and TRBJ1-4; 7 bases map to TRBD1. This CDR3 is built from 15 residues. Germline CDR1 SGHRS, CDR2 YFSETQ. After removal of 0 bases from V and 1 base from J, the junction contained 0 bases not matched to a gene.

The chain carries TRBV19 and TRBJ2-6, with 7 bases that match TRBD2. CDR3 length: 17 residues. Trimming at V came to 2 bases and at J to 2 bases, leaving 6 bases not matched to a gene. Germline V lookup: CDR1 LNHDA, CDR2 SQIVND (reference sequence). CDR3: CASSISPGRAGANVLTF. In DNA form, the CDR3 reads TGTGCCAGTAGTATATCGCCAGGGAGGGCTGGGGCCAACGTCCTGACTTTC.

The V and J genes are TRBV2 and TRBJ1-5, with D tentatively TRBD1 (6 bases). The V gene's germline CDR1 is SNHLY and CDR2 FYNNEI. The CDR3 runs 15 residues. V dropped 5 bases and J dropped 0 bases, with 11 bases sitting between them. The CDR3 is CASSPQGNSNQPQHF. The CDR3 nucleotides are TGTGCCAGCAGTCCTCAGGGGAATAGCAATCAGCCCCAGCATTTT.

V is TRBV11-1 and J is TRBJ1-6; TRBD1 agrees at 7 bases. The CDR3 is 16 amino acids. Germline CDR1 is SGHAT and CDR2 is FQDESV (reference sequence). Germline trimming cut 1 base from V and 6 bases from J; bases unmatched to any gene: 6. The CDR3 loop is CASSLDPTGINSPLHF. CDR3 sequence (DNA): TGTGCCAGCAGCTTAGACCCGACAGGGATTAATTCACCCCTCCACTTT.

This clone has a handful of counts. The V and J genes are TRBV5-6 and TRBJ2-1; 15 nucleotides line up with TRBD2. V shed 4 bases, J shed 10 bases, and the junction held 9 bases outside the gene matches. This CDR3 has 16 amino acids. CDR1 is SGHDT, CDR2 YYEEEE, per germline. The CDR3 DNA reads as TGTGCCAGCAGCCCGGGACTAGCGGGGGGCAGGAGGGAGCAGTTCTTC. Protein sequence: CASSPGLAGGRREQFF.

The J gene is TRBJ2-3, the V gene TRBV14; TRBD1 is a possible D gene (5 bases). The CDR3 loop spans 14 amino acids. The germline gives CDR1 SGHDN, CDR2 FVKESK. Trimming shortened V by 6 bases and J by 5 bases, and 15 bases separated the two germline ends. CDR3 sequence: CASSSWGFRDTQYF. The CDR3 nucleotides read TGTGCCAGCAGTAGTTGGGGCTTTAGAGATACGCAGTATTTT.

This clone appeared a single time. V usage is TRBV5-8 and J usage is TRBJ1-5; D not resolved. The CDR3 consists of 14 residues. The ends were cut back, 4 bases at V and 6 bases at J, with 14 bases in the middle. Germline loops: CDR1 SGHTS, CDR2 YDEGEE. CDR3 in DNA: TGTGCCAGCAGCCCCCTCCCCGGGAGTCAGCCCCAGCATTTT. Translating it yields CASSPLPGSQPQHF. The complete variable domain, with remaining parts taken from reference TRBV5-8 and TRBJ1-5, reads EAGVTQSPTHLIKTRGQQATLRCSPISGHTSVYWYQQALGLGLQFLLWYDEGEERNRGNFPPRFSGRQFPNYSSELNVNALELEDSALYLCASSPLPGSQPQHFGDGTRLSIL.

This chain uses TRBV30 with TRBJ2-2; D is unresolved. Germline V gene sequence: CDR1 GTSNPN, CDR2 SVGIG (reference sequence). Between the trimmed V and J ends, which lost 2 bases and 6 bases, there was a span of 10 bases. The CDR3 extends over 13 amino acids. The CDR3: CAWSSGPPGELFF. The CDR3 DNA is TGTGCCTGGAGTTCTGGGCCCCCCGGGGAGCTGTTTTTT.

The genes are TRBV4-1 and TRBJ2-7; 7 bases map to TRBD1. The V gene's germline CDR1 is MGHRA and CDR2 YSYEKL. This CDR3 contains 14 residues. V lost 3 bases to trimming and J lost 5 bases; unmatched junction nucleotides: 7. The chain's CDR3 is CASSQRGLGNEQYF. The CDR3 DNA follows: TGCGCCAGCAGCCAGAGGGGGCTGGGAAACGAGCAGTACTTC.

The CDR3 loop reads CAISDEQFYGYTF. The CDR3, as DNA: TGTGCCATCAGTGATGAACAGTTTTATGGCTACACCTTC. This rearrangement joins TRBV10-3 to TRBJ1-2; D unclear. Germline V gene data show CDR1 as ENHRY and CDR2 as SYGVKD. The CDR3 totals 13 residues. The ends were cut back, 3 bases at V and 5 bases at J, with 10 bases in the middle.

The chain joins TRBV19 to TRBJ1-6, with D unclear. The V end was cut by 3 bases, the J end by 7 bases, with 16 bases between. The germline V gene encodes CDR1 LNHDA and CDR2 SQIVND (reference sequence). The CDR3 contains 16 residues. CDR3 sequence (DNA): TGTGCCAGTAGTATTAACGGACGAGGGTCCAATTCACCCCTCCACTTT. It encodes CASSINGRGSNSPLHF.

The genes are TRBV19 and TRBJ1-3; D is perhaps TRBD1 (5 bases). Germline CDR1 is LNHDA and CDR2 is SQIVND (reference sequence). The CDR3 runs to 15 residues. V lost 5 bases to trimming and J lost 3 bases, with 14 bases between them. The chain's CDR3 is CASSVQGNDGNTIYF. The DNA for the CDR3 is TGTGCCAGTAGTGTTCAGGGTAACGATGGAAACACCATATATTTT. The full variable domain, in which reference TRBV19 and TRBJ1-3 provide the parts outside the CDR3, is DGGITQSPKYLFRKEGQNVTLSCEQNLNHDAMYWYRQDPGQGLRLIYYSQIVNDFQKGDIAEGYSVSREKKESFPLTVTSAQKNPTAFYLCASSVQGNDGNTIYFGEGSWLTVV.

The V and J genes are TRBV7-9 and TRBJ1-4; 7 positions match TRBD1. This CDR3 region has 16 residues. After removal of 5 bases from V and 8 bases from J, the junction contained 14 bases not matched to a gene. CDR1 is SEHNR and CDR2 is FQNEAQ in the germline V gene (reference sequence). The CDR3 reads CASSGLRQGINEKLFF. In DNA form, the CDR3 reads TGTGCCAGCAGCGGACTCAGACAGGGAATAAACGAAAAACTGTTTTTT.